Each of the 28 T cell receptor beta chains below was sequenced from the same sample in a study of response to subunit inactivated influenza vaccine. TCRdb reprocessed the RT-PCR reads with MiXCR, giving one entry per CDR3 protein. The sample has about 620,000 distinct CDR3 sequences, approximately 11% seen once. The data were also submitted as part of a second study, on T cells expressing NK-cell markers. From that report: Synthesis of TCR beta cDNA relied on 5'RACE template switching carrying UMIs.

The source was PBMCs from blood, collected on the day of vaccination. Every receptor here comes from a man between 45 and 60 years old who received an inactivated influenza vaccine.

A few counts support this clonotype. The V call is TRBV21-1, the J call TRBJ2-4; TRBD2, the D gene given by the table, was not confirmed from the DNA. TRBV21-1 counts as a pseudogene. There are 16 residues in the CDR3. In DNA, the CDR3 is TGTGCCAGCAGCATCCGGGCGGGAGTCGCCAAAAACATTCAGTACTTC. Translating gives CASSIRAGVAKNIQYF.

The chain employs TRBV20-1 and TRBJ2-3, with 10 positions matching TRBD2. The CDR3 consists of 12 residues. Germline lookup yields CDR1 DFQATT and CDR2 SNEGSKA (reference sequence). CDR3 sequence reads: CSLAGGTDTQYF. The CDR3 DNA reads TGCTCCCTAGCGGGAGGCACAGATACGCAGTATTTT.

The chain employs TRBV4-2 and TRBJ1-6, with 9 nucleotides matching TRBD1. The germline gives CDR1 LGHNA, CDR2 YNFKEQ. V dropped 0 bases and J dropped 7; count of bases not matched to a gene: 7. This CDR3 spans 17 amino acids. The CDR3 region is CASSQEELGQGNSPLHF. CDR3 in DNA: TGTGCCAGCAGCCAAGAAGAATTGGGACAGGGCAATTCACCCCTCCACTTT.

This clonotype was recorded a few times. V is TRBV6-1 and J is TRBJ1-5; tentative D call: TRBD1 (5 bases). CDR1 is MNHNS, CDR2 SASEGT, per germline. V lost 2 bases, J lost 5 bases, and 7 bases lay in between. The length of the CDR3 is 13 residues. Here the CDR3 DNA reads TGTGCCAGCAGTGAATCGGGGGATCAGCCCCAGCATTTT. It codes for CASSESGDQPQHF.

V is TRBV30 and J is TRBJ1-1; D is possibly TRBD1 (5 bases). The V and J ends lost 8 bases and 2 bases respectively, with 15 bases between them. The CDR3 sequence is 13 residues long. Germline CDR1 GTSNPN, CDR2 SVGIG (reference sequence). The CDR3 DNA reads TGTGCCCAGAGGGGTGCAGGTAACACTGAAGCTTTCTTT. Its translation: CAQRGAGNTEAFF.

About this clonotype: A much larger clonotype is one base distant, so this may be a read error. The CDR3 DNA follows: TGTGCCACCAGTGATTTTGACGGGATCAAGAGCAATGAGCAGTTCTTC. It specifies CATSDFDGIKSNEQFF. The rearrangement links TRBV24-1 to TRBJ2-1, with D tentatively TRBD2 (5 bases). Trimming left V 1 base short and J 6 bases short, with 15 bases between. This CDR3 is 16 amino acids long. The germline CDR1 and CDR2 sequences are KGHDR and SFDVKD.

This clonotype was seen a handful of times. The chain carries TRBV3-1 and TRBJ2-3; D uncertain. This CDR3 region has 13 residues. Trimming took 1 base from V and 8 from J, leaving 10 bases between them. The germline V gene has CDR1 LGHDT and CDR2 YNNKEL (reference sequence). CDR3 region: CASSQGPPGTQYF. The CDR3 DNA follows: TGTGCCAGCAGCCAAGGTCCGCCGGGTACGCAGTATTTT.

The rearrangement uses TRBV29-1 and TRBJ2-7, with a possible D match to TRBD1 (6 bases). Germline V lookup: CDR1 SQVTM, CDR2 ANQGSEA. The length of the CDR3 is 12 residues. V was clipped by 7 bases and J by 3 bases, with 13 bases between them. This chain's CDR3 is CSAQTGIYEQYF. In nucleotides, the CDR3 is TGCAGCGCCCAAACAGGGATCTACGAGCAGTACTTC.

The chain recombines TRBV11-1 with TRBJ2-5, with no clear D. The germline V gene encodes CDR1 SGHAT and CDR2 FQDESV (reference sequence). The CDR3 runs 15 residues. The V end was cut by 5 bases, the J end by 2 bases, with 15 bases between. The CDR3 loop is CASSPDLGRQETQYF. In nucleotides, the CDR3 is TGTGCCAGCAGCCCAGATCTCGGACGGCAAGAGACCCAGTACTTC.

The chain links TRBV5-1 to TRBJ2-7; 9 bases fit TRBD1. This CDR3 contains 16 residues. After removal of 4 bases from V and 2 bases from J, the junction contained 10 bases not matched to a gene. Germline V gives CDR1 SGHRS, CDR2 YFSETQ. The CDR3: CASSKGQGGTTYEQYF. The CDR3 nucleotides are TGCGCCAGCAGCAAGGGACAGGGAGGGACAACCTACGAGCAGTACTTC.

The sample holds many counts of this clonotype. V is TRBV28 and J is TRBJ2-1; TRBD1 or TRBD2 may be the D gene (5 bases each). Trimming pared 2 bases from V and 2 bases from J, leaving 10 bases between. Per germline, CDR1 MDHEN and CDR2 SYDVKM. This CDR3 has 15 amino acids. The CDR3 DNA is TGTGCCAGCAGTTTAACCGGGACGACCTACAATGAGCAGTTCTTC. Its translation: CASSLTGTTYNEQFF. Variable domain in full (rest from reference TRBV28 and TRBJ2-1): DVKVTQSSRYLVKRTGEKVFLECVQDMDHENMFWYRQDPGLGLRLIYFSYDVKMKEKGDIPEGYSVSREKKERFSLILESASTNQTSMYLCASSLTGTTYNEQFFGPGTRLTVL.

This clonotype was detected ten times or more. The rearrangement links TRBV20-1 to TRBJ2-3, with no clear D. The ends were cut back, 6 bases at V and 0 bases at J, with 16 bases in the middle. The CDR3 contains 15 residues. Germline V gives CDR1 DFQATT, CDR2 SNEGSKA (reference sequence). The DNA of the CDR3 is TGCAGTGCGACCTCTGCGCAGTTGAGCACAGATACGCAGTATTTT. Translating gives CSATSAQLSTDTQYF.

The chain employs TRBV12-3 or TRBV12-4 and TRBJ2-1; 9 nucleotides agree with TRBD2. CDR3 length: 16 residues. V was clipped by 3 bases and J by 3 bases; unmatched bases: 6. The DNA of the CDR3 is TGTGCCAGCAGTTTGATTCGGACTAGCGACTACAATGAGCAGTTCTTC. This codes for CASSLIRTSDYNEQFF.

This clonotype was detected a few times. The CDR3 nucleotides are TGCAGTGCTGGACCAGGGAGGTCGTATTTAGGGGAGACCCAGTACTTC. Protein: CSAGPGRSYLGETQYF. This chain links TRBV20-1 with TRBJ2-5; maybe TRBD2 (6 bases). This CDR3 spans 16 amino acids. Germline V CDR1 and CDR2: DFQATT, SNEGSKA (reference sequence). V was shortened by 5 bases and J by 5 bases, with 24 bases between the two germline ends.

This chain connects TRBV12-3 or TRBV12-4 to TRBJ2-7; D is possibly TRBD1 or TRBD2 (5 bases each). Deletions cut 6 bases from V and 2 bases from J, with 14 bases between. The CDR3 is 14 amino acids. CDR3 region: CASSAGTVAYEQYF. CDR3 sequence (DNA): TGTGCCAGCAGCGCCGGGACCGTAGCCTACGAGCAGTACTTC.

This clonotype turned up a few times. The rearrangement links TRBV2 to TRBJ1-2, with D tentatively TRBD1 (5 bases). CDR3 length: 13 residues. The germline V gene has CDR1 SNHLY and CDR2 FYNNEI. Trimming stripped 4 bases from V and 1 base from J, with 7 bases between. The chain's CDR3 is CASSVRDNYGYTF. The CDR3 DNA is TGTGCCAGCAGTGTCAGGGATAACTATGGCTACACCTTC.

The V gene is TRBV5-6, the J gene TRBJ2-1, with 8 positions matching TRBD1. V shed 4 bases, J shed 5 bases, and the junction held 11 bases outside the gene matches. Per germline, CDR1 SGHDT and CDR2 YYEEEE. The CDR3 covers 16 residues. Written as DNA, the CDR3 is TGTGCCAGCAGCACGAGCAGGGACAGGCATGACAATGAGCAGTTCTTC. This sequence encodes CASSTSRDRHDNEQFF.

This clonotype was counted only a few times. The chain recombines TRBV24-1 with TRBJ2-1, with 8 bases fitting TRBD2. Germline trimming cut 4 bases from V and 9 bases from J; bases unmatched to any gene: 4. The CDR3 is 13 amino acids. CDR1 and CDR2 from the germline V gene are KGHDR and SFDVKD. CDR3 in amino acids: CATSDSGTSEQFF. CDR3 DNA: TGTGCCACCAGTGACTCCGGGACTAGTGAGCAGTTCTTC.

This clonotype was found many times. Here the CDR3 reads CASSQGGLAKNIQYF. CDR3 nucleotide sequence: TGTGCCAGCAGCCAAGGCGGGTTAGCCAAAAACATTCAGTACTTC. The rearrangement links TRBV3-1 to TRBJ2-4; perhaps TRBD2 as D (5 bases). V was trimmed by 1 base and J by 0 bases, leaving 7 bases between them. CDR3 size: 15 residues. The germline V gene encodes CDR1 LGHDT and CDR2 YNNKEL (reference sequence).

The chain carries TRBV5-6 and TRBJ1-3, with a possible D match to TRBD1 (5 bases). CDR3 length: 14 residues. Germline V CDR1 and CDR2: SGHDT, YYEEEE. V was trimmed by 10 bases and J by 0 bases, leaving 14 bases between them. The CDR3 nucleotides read TGTGCCTCTCATTCGGGGGTCTCTGGAAACACCATATATTTT. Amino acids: CASHSGVSGNTIYF.

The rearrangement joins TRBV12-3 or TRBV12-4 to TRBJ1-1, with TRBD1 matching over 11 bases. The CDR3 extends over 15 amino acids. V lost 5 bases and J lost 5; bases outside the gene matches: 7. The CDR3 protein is CASSARTGGGTEAFF. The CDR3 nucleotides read TGTGCCAGCAGTGCCCGGACAGGGGGCGGAACTGAAGCTTTCTTT.

The CDR3 here is CASHLAGLYTDTQYF. CDR3 bases: TGTGCCAGCCATTTAGCTGGCCTCTACACAGATACGCAGTATTTT. J is TRBJ2-3 and V is TRBV12-3 or TRBV12-4; D call uncertain. The ends were cut back, 8 bases at V and 2 bases at J, with 17 bases in the middle. This CDR3 contains 15 residues.

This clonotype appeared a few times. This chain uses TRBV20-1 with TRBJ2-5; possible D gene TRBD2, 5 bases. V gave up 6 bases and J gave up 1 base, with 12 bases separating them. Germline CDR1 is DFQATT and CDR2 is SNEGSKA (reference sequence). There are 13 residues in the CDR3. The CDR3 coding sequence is TGCAGTGCCGACCGGGGTATCCAAGAGACCCAGTACTTC. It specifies CSADRGIQETQYF.

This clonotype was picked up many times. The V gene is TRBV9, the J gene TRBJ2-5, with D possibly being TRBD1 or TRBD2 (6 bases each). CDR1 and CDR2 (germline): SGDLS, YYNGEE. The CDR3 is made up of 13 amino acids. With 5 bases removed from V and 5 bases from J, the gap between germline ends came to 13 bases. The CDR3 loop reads CASSVGGRETQYF. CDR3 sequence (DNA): TGTGCCAGCAGTGTGGGGGGCCGGGAGACCCAGTACTTC.

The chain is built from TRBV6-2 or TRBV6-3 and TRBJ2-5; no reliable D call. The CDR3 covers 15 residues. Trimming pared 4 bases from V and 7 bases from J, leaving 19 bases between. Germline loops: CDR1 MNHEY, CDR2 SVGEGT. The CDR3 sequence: CASSWGADRRWTQYF. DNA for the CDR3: TGTGCCAGCAGTTGGGGTGCCGACCGAAGGTGGACCCAGTACTTC.

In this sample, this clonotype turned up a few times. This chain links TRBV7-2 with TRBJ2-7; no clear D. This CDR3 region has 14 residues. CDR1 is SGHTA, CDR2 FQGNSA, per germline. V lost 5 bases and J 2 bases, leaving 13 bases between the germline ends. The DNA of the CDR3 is TGTGCCAGCAGCCCAGAGAGCTACCCCTACGAGCAGTACTTC. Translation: CASSPESYPYEQYF.

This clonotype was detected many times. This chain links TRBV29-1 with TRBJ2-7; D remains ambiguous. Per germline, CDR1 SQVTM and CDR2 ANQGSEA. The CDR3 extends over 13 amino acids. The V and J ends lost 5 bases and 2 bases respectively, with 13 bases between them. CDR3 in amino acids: CSVLGPLAYEQYF. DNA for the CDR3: TGCAGCGTTCTAGGGCCGCTTGCCTACGAGCAGTACTTC.

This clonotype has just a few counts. The CDR3 spells CASMGTGGEETQYF. The CDR3 DNA sequence: TGCGCCAGCATGGGGACAGGGGGTGAAGAGACCCAGTACTTC. The V and J genes are TRBV4-1 and TRBJ2-5; 11 bases align to TRBD1. Germline CDR1 reads MGHRA; CDR2 reads YSYEKL. V dropped 7 bases and J dropped 3; count of bases not matched to a gene: 4. This CDR3 spans 14 amino acids.